These 17 T cell receptor beta chains were all obtained from the same sample, sequenced in a study of blood T cells in healthy people across ages. For the second PCR, which ran for 7 to 11 cycles, a sample-barcoded 5' primer and a J-beta primer mix were used. MiXCR, run by TCRdb on the 5' RACE reads, gives a single entry per CDR3 protein. The sample lists about 670,000 distinct CDR3 sequences, around 41% seen once, with approximately 31% in the top ten. Sequenced input: blood. The receptors stem from an elderly man in good health.

This clonotype has at least ten counts. The rearrangement uses TRBV6-5 and TRBJ2-7, with D unclear. CDR3 length equals 13 residues. Trimming took off 2 bases at V and 4 bases at J, with 9 bases between the two ends. CDR1 and CDR2 (germline): MNHEY, SVGAGI. The CDR3 sequence: CASSYALQYEQYF. CDR3 nucleotide sequence: TGTGCCAGCAGTTACGCCTTGCAATACGAGCAGTACTTC.

Regarding this clonotype: One base away lies a much larger clone, so this may be a sequencing read error. The chain uses TRBV29-1 and TRBJ2-7; D unresolved. The CDR3 spans 12 residues. Deletions cut 4 bases from V and 2 bases from J, with 9 bases between. CDR1 SQVTM and CDR2 ANQGSEA come from the germline V gene. CDR3 loop: CSVGVETYEQYF. The CDR3 region has the DNA TGCAGCGTTGGTGTGGAGACCTACGAGCAGTACTTC.

V is TRBV20-1 and J is TRBJ1-2; D gene uncertain. The germline V gene encodes CDR1 DFQATT and CDR2 SNEGSKA (reference sequence). V was shortened by 0 bases and J by 4 bases, with 12 bases between the two germline ends. The CDR3 is 14 residues long. CDR3 sequence (DNA): TGCAGTGCTAGAGAGGGGTCAGTCGTCTATGGCTACACCTTC. Its translation: CSAREGSVVYGYTF.

The chain uses TRBV20-1 and TRBJ2-3; 10 nucleotides line up with TRBD2. The germline V gene encodes CDR1 DFQATT and CDR2 SNEGSKA (reference sequence). The CDR3 is 13 amino acids. V lost 7 bases and J lost 6; bases outside the gene matches: 7. The CDR3 DNA follows: TGCAGTGGCTCAAGCGGGGGGGGCGATACGCAGTATTTT. Translated: CSGSSGGGDTQYF.

This clonotype appeared a few times. The chain joins TRBV7-6 to TRBJ2-5, with 11 bases identical to TRBD1. Losses at the gene ends were 6 bases for V and 5 bases for J; bases not matched to a gene: 8. The CDR3 loop spans 15 amino acids. Germline-derived CDR1 and CDR2 are SGHVS and FNYEAQ. CDR3 DNA sequence: TGTGCCAGCAGAGGAGGGACAGGGGGGTTGGAGACCCAGTACTTC. It codes for CASRGGTGGLETQYF. Together with reference TRBV7-6 and TRBJ2-5, the CDR3 gives the full variable domain: GAGVSQSPRYKVTKRGQDVALRCDPISGHVSLYWYRQALGQGPEFLTYFNYEAQQDKSGLPNDRFSAERPEGSISTLTIQRTEQRDSAMYRCASRGGTGGLETQYFGPGTRLLVL.

The CDR3 here is CASSQYPSGSSYEQYF. The CDR3 DNA reads as TGCGCCAGCAGCCAGTACCCTAGCGGGAGCTCCTACGAGCAGTACTTC. The chain has TRBV4-3 and TRBJ2-7; 10 bases are shared with TRBD2. The CDR3 sequence is 16 residues long. V was pared by 3 bases and J by 0 bases, with 5 bases of the junction left unmatched. CDR1 is LGHNA and CDR2 is YSLEER in the germline V gene.

This clonotype was found many times. The J gene is TRBJ2-5, the V gene TRBV29-1; unclear D gene. Germline loops: CDR1 SQVTM, CDR2 ANQGSEA. Between the trimmed V and J ends, which lost 4 bases and 5 bases, there was a span of 8 bases. This CDR3 is 11 amino acids long. CDR3 sequence (DNA): TGCAGCGTTGCCCCACGGGAGACCCAGTACTTC. Its protein is CSVAPRETQYF.

This clonotype was observed a few times. The chain joins TRBV5-1 to TRBJ2-3; TRBD1 or TRBD2 may be the D gene (6 bases each). From germline, CDR1 is SGHRS and CDR2 YFSETQ. Deletions cut 6 bases from V and 4 bases from J, with 21 bases between. This CDR3 region has 16 residues. The CDR3, as DNA: TGCGCCAGCAAACTGACGGGGGCGATACAGGCAGATACGCAGTATTTT. It codes for CASKLTGAIQADTQYF.

The rearrangement joins TRBV6-2 or TRBV6-3 to TRBJ2-7; possible D gene TRBD2, 6 bases. Germline lookup yields CDR1 MNHEY and CDR2 SVGEGT. The V and J ends lost 7 bases and 4 bases respectively, with 14 bases between them. The CDR3 covers 13 residues. The DNA of the CDR3 is TGTGCCAGCACCGTCCCGGGGGTTTACGAGCAGTACTTC. Protein sequence: CASTVPGVYEQYF.

This clonotype was found many times. This chain links TRBV11-2 with TRBJ2-1, with D possibly TRBD2 on 6 matching bases. CDR1 and CDR2 from the germline V gene are SGHAT and FQNNGV. This CDR3 is 13 amino acids long. Between the trimmed V and J ends, which lost 5 bases and 4 bases, there was a span of 9 bases. The CDR3 bases are TGTGCCAGCAGCGGGACTGGATACAATGAGCAGTTCTTC. This sequence encodes CASSGTGYNEQFF.

The V and J genes are TRBV9 and TRBJ2-3, with 12 nucleotides matching TRBD2. The V gene's germline CDR1 is SGDLS and CDR2 YYNGEE. The CDR3 has 16 amino acids. The ends lost 3 bases at V and 4 bases at J; junction bases unmatched: 6. The CDR3 here is CASSATSGGGADTQYF. The CDR3 DNA follows: TGTGCCAGCAGCGCGACTAGCGGGGGAGGGGCAGATACGCAGTATTTT.

The genes are TRBV18 and TRBJ1-1, with unresolved D. The CDR3 spans 15 residues. Between the trimmed V and J ends, which lost 0 bases and 1 base, there was a span of 9 bases. In germline, CDR1 is KGHSH, CDR2 LQKENI. The CDR3 region is CASSPPSRTNTEAFF. CDR3 DNA sequence: TGTGCCAGCTCACCACCGTCACGTACGAACACTGAAGCTTTCTTT.

This clonotype was observed many times. V gene TRBV20-1 combines with J gene TRBJ1-1, with TRBD1 as a possible D gene (6 bases). The CDR3 has 12 amino acids. V was pared by 6 bases and J by 6 bases, with 14 bases between. The germline CDR1 and CDR2 sequences are DFQATT and SNEGSKA (reference sequence). The chain's CDR3 is CSAIQGSSEAFF. The CDR3 DNA follows: TGCAGTGCCATACAGGGTTCTTCTGAAGCTTTCTTT.

The V gene is TRBV11-3, the J gene TRBJ2-1, with 10 bases that match TRBD2. The CDR3 has 16 residues. Trimming took 5 bases from V and 5 from J; bases not matched to a gene: 9. Germline V gene data show CDR1 as SGHNT and CDR2 as YENEEA. In DNA, the CDR3 is TGTGCCAGCAGCCGACGGGGAGCGGGGGGGGACAATGAGCAGTTCTTC. Amino acids: CASSRRGAGGDNEQFF.

This clonotype was found a few times. This CDR3 is CASSQRGSGANVLTF. The CDR3 coding sequence is TGCGCCAGCAGCCAAAGAGGATCTGGGGCCAACGTCCTGACTTTC. The rearrangement links TRBV4-3 to TRBJ2-6; D not certain. In germline, CDR1 is LGHNA, CDR2 YSLEER. CDR3 size: 15 residues. V was pared by 2 bases and J by 1 base, with 6 bases between.

This clonotype appeared a few times. This sequence joins TRBV5-8 and TRBJ2-5, with 9 bases lining up with TRBD1. Trimming removed 5 bases from V and 11 bases from J; junction bases left unmatched: 10. The CDR3 covers 13 residues. In germline, CDR1 is SGHTS, CDR2 YDEGEE. CDR3 sequence reads: CASRRTGAREQYF. The CDR3 DNA follows: TGTGCCAGCAGGCGGACAGGGGCGCGGGAGCAGTACTTC.

A word on this clonotype: The germline gene is not matched at one end of the junction; a read error may be the cause. The genes are TRBV6-2 or TRBV6-3 and TRBJ1-3, with D possibly being TRBD1 (5 bases). In germline, CDR1 is MNHEY, CDR2 SVGEGT. The CDR3 is 15 amino acids. Here the CDR3 reads CTSSSRDSGGSTIYF. The DNA for the CDR3 is TGTACCAGCAGTTCGCGAGACAGCGGCGGGTCGACCATATATTTT.